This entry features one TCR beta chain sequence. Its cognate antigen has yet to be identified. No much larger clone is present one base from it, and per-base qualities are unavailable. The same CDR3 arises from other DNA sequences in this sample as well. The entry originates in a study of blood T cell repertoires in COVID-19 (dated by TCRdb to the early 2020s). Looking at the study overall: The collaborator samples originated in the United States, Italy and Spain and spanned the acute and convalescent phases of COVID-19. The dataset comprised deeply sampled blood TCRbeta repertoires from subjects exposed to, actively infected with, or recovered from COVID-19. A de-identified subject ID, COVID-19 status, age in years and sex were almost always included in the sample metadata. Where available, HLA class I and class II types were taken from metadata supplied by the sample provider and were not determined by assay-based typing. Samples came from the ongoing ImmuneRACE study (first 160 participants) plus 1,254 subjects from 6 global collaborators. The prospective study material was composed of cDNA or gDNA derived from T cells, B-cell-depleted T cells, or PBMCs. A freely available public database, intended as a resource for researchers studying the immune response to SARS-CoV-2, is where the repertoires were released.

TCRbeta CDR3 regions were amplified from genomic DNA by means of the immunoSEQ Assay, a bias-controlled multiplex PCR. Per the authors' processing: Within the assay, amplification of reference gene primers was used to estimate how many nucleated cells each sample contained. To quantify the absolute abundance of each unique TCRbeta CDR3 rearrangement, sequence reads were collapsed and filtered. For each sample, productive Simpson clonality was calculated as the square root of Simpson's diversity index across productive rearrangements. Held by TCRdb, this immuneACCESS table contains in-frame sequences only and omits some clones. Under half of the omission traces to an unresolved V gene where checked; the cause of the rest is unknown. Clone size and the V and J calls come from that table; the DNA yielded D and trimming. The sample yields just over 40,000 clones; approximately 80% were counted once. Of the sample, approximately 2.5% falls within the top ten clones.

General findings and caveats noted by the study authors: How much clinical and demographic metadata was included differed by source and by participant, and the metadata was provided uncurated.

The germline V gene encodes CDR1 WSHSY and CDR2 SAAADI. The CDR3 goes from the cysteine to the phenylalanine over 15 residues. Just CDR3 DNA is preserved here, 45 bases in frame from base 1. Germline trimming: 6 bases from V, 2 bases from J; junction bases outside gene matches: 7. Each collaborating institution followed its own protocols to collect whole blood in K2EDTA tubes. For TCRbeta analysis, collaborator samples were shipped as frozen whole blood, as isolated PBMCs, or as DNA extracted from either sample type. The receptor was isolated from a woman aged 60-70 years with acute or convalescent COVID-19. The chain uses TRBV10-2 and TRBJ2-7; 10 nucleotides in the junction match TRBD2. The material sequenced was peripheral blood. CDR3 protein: CASSGLAAHPYEQYF. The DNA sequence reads TGCGCCAGCAGCGGACTAGCGGCACACCCCTACGAGCAGTACTTC.